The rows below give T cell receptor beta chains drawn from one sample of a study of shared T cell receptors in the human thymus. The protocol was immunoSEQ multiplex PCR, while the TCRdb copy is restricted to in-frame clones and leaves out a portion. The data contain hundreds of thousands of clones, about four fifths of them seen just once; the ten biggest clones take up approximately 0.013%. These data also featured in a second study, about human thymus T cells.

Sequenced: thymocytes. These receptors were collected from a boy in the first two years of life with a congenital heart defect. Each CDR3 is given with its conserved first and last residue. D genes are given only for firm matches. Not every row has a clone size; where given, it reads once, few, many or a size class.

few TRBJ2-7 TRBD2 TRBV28 CASGPLLTGTSGSLSYEQYF TGTGCCAGCGGCCCCCTACTCACCGGGACTAGCGGGAGTCTTTCCTACGAGCAGTACTTC
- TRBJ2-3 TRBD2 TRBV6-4 CASGRESTDTQYF TGTGCCAGCGGGCGGGAGTCCACAGATACGCAGTATTTT
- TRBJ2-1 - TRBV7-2 CASGPHGTVIDEQFF TGTGCCAGCGGCCCCCATGGGACTGTTATCGATGAGCAGTTCTTC
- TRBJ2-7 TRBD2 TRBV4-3 CASSRGLAGVAYEQYF TGCGCCAGCAGCCGGGGACTAGCGGGAGTAGCCTACGAGCAGTACTTC
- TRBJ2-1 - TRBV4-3 CASSQGNAGSVRNEQFF TGCGCCAGCAGCCAAGGGAACGCGGGAAGCGTTCGGAATGAGCAGTTCTTC
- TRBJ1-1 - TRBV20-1 CSARDYTEAFF TGCAGTGCTAGAGACTACACTGAAGCTTTCTTT
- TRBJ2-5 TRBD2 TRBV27 CASSPVTSAFGETQYF TGTGCCAGCAGCCCCGTTACTAGCGCTTTTGGGGAGACCCAGTACTTC
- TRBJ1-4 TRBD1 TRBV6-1 CASSEGLWGTGVEKLFF TGTGCCAGCAGTGAAGGGTTATGGGGGACAGGGGTTGAAAAACTGTTTTTT
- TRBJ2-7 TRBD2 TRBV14 CASSQDHRTSLPREQYF TGTGCCAGCAGCCAAGATCATCGGACTAGCCTTCCCCGGGAGCAGTACTTC
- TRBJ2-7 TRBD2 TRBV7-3 CASSPSGVNSGNAQYF TGTGCCAGCAGTCCCTCGGGAGTAAATAGCGGGAACGCGCAGTACTTC
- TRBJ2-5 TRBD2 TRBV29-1 CSGGLAWETQYF TGCAGCGGGGGACTAGCGTGGGAGACCCAGTACTTC
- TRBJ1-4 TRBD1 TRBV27 CASSFLQGPNEKLFF TGTGCCAGCAGTTTCTTACAGGGGCCTAATGAAAAACTGTTTTTT
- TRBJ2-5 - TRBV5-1 CASSSAGIPETQYF TGCGCCAGCAGCTCAGCAGGAATCCCGGAGACCCAGTACTTC
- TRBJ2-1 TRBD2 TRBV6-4 CASSDGLAGFDEQFF TGTGCCAGCAGTGACGGGCTAGCGGGTTTCGATGAGCAGTTCTTC
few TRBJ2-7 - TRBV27 CASSNRVGEEQYF TGTGCCAGCAGTAACCGTGTAGGGGAAGAGCAGTACTTC
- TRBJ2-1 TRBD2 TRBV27 CASSSPSGPVLLEQFF TGTGCCAGCAGTTCCCCTAGCGGACCAGTATTACTTGAGCAGTTCTTC
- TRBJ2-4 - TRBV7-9 CASSLTSSWQDKNIQYF TGTGCCAGCAGCTTAACGTCTTCTTGGCAGGATAAAAACATTCAGTACTTC
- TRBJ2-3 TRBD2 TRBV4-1 CASSHTASLAGGTDTQYF TGCGCCAGCAGCCACACCGCCAGTTTAGCGGGGGGCACAGATACGCAGTATTTT
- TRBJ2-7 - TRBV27 CASRPTSTASYEQYF TGTGCCAGCAGGCCAACTTCGACAGCCTCCTACGAGCAGTACTTC
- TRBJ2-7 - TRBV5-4 CASSLMDGRRCGYYEQYF TGTGCCAGCAGCTTGATGGACGGGAGAAGGTGCGGGTACTACGAGCAGTACTTC
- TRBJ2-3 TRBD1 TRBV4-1 CASSQDQDRDGSTDTQYF TGCGCCAGCAGCCAAGACCAGGACAGGGACGGATCTACAGATACGCAGTATTTT
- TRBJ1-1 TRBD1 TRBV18 CASSPGTGGQGEAFF TGTGCCAGCTCACCGGGGACGGGGGGACAGGGCGAAGCTTTCTTT
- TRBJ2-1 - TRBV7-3 CASSLEGSRPYNEQFF TGTGCCAGCAGCTTAGAAGGTTCGAGGCCCTACAATGAGCAGTTCTTC
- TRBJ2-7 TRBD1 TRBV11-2 CASSSWPATGERCEQYF TGTGCCAGCAGCTCCTGGCCCGCTACAGGGGAGCGATGCGAGCAGTACTTC
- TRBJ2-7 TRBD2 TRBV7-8 CASSHAWGKREGHEQYF TGTGCCAGCAGCCACGCGTGGGGGAAGCGGGAGGGCCACGAGCAGTACTTC
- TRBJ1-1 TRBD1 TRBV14 CASSQAGRGLMNTEAFF TGTGCCAGCAGCCAAGCCGGGAGGGGGCTCATGAACACTGAAGCTTTCTTT
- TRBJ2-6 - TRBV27 CASSSRTGANVLTF TGTGCCAGCAGCTCCAGGACTGGGGCCAACGTCCTGACTTTC
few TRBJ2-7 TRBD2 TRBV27 CASSKSGGAAYEQYF TGTGCCAGCAGTAAGAGCGGGGGGGCGGCCTACGAGCAGTACTTC
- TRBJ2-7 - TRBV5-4 CASSLGGGEHYEQYF TGTGCCAGCAGCTTAGGGGGCGGGGAACACTACGAGCAGTACTTC
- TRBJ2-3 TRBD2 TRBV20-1 CSASGLETQYF TGCAGTGCAAGCGGACTAGAAACGCAGTATTTT
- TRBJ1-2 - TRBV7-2 CASSGGGLNGYTF TGTGCCAGCAGCGGTGGTGGTCTAAATGGCTACACCTTC
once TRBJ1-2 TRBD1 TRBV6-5 CASRRLRDSPYGYTF TGTGCCAGCAGACGCCTACGGGACAGCCCTTATGGCTACACCTTC
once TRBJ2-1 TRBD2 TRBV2 CASSEALREGLDEQFF TGTGCCAGCAGTGAAGCGCTGCGGGAGGGCTTGGATGAGCAGTTCTTC
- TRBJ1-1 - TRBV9 CASSVEPDRPNTEAFF TGTGCCAGCAGCGTAGAACCCGACAGACCGAACACTGAAGCTTTCTTT
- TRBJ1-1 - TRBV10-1 CFRGTEAFF TGCTTCAGGGGCACTGAAGCTTTCTTT
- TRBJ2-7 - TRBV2 CASSEGSGWAGSEQYF TGTGCCAGCAGTGAAGGGAGCGGGTGGGCTGGGTCCGAGCAGTACTTC
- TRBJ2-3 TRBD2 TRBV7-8 CASSRGGSGIRTDTQYF TGTGCCAGCAGCCGCGGTGGTAGCGGGATCCGCACAGATACGCAGTATTTT
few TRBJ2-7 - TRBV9 CASSVDDGRQVPQYF TGTGCCAGCAGCGTAGATGACGGGCGACAGGTACCGCAGTACTTC
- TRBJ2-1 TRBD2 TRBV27 CASSPPGGSEDEQFF TGTGCCAGCAGTCCCCCCGGCGGGAGTGAGGATGAGCAGTTCTTC
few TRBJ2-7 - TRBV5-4 CASTPGGTGQYEQYF TGTGCCAGCACCCCGGGCGGGACTGGGCAGTACGAGCAGTACTTC
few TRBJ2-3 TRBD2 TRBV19 CASSMTSVHSTDTQYF TGTGCCAGTAGTATGACTAGCGTACACTCCACAGATACGCAGTATTTT
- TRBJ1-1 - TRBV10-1 CASSDDRRENTEAFF TGCGCCAGCAGTGATGACCGCAGGGAGAACACTGAAGCTTTCTTT